The 18 T cell receptor beta chains below all came from one sample that was sequenced in a study of long-term antiretroviral therapy in people with HIV. immunoSEQ v3.0 was run at survey level. The protocol was immunoSEQ multiplex PCR, while the TCRdb copy is restricted to in-frame clones and leaves out a portion. The sample holds 25,000 to 35,000 clones, roughly 96% seen once. This specimen was unsorted PBMCs, taken 6.6 years after starting antiretroviral therapy. Receptors were obtained from a man aged 25 to 45 with HIV.

J is TRBJ2-1 and V is TRBV11-3; D may be TRBD2 (5 bases). There are 16 residues in the CDR3. Trimming shortened V by 1 base and J by 0 bases, and 10 bases separated the two germline ends. Germline loops: CDR1 SGHNT, CDR2 YENEEA. The CDR3 here is CASSLVGGGSYNEQFF. For the CDR3, the DNA is TGTGCCAGCAGCTTAGTAGGCGGAGGCTCCTACAATGAGCAGTTCTTC.

V usage is TRBV19 and J usage is TRBJ2-7, with TRBD2 matching over 7 bases. Germline V gene lookup returns CDR1 LNHDA and CDR2 SQIVND (reference sequence). The CDR3 is 12 amino acids. Trimming at V came to 7 bases and at J to 5 bases, leaving 5 bases not matched to a gene. This CDR3 is CASTTGGHEQYF. CDR3 DNA sequence: TGTGCCAGTACGACGGGGGGTCACGAGCAGTACTTC.

The genes are TRBV2 and TRBJ2-3; tentatively, D is TRBD2 (6 bases). The length of the CDR3 is 15 residues. Per germline, CDR1 SNHLY and CDR2 FYNNEI. Trimming cost V 1 base and J 4 bases, with 12 bases left between them. CDR3 bases: TGTGCCAGCAGTGAAGGCTCGCGGGGAGCAGATACGCAGTATTTT. Its protein product is CASSEGSRGADTQYF.

This sequence joins TRBV10-3 and TRBJ1-5; 7 bases are a match to TRBD1. Germline V CDR1 and CDR2: ENHRY, SYGVKD. This CDR3 is built from 18 residues. J was trimmed by 0 bases and V by 4 bases; bases with no gene match: 12. The CDR3 bases are TGTGCCATCAGTGTGATGTCGGACAGGTGGGATAGCAATCAGCCCCAGCATTTT. Its protein is CAISVMSDRWDSNQPQHF.

The V and J genes are TRBV6-6 and TRBJ1-4; 7 bases map to TRBD1. Trimming at V came to 6 bases and at J to 6 bases, leaving 7 bases not matched to a gene. Germline CDR1 is MNHNY and CDR2 is SVGAGI (reference sequence). The CDR3 is made up of 14 amino acids. CDR3 in amino acids: CASSRTGVHEKLFF. The CDR3 DNA reads as TGTGCCAGCAGCCGAACAGGGGTTCATGAAAAACTGTTTTTT.

The J gene is TRBJ2-7, the V gene TRBV10-2, with a tentative D call TRBD1 (6 bases). This CDR3 comprises 15 residues. Germline CDR1 is WSHSY and CDR2 is SAAADI. The V end was cut by 6 bases, the J end by 5 bases, with 20 bases between. The CDR3 coding sequence is TGCGCCAGCAGATCCAGTCCAGGGGCTCTCCACGAGCAGTACTTC. Translating gives CASRSSPGALHEQYF.

The CDR3 spells CASSRPRGYNFSGANVLTF. The DNA of the CDR3 is TGTGCCAGCAGCCGCCCCCGGGGTTATAACTTCTCTGGGGCCAACGTCCTGACTTTC. This chain connects TRBV11-2 to TRBJ2-6; D perhaps matches TRBD2 (5 bases). Between the trimmed V and J ends, which lost 5 bases and 0 bases, there was a span of 20 bases. CDR3 length equals 19 residues. CDR1 and CDR2 (germline): SGHAT, FQNNGV.

The chain is built from TRBV14 and TRBJ2-2; 12 bases are a match to TRBD2. Germline CDR1 is SGHDN and CDR2 is FVKESK. V gave up 4 bases and J gave up 6 bases; unmatched junction bases: 6. The CDR3 is 16 residues long. The CDR3 loop reads CASSPFLAGGPGELFF. DNA of the CDR3: TGTGCCAGCAGCCCTTTCCTAGCGGGAGGGCCCGGGGAGCTGTTTTTT.

The chain is built from TRBV2 and TRBJ2-3; D gene ambiguous. Per the germline V gene, CDR1 is SNHLY and CDR2 is FYNNEI. With 3 bases removed from V and 0 bases from J, the gap between germline ends came to 7 bases. CDR3 size: 14 residues. The CDR3 region is CASSESESTDTQYF. CDR3 DNA: TGTGCCAGCAGTGAGTCCGAGAGCACAGATACGCAGTATTTT. The full variable domain, in which reference TRBV2 and TRBJ2-3 provide the parts outside the CDR3, is EPEVTQTPSHQVTQMGQEVILRCVPISNHLYFYWYRQILGQKVEFLVSFYNNEISEKSEIFDDQFSVERPDGSNFTLKIRSTKLEDSAMYFCASSESESTDTQYFGPGTRLTVL.

The chain joins TRBV7-2 to TRBJ1-1, with TRBD1 identical over 9 bases. CDR3 length equals 15 residues. The V gene's germline CDR1 is SGHTA and CDR2 FQGNSA. After removal of 5 bases from V and 7 bases from J, the junction contained 11 bases not matched to a gene. CDR3 nucleotides: TGTGCCAGCAGCAAAGGGGGGGACAGGGCAGGTGAAGCTTTCTTT. Its translation: CASSKGGDRAGEAFF.

This clone was found once. CDR3 sequence (DNA): TGTGCTAGTGCCCTTACTACAGGGGGAAAAGACCCTAAAAACAATGAGCAGTTCTTC. Its protein is CASALTTGGKDPKNNEQFF. The chain links TRBV12-5 to TRBJ2-1; 8 bases align to TRBD1. The germline V gene encodes CDR1 LGHNT and CDR2 FRNRAP. J gave up 5 bases and V 7 bases, and 22 bases lay outside the gene matches. The CDR3 has 19 amino acids.

V gene TRBV5-4 combines with J gene TRBJ1-6; D gene uncertain. V was cut by 3 bases and J by 7 bases, with 8 bases left in between. This CDR3 has 13 residues. Germline V gene data show CDR1 as SGHNT and CDR2 as YYREEE (reference sequence). In DNA form, the CDR3 reads TGTGCCAGCAGCTCAAACCCAAATTCACCCCTCCACTTT. Translated: CASSSNPNSPLHF.

The chain combines TRBV27 with TRBJ2-5; D gene unclear. CDR1 MNHEY and CDR2 SMNVEV come from the germline V gene (reference sequence). The CDR3 covers 11 residues. With 6 bases removed from V and 9 bases from J, the gap between germline ends came to 11 bases. The CDR3 region is CASSFGEAQYF. CDR3 bases: TGTGCCAGCAGCTTCGGCGAGGCCCAGTACTTC.

The rearrangement uses TRBV7-9 and TRBJ1-4, with TRBD1 identical over 11 bases. This CDR3 has 14 residues. Germline V lookup: CDR1 SEHNR, CDR2 FQNEAQ (reference sequence). Trimming removed 6 bases from V and 7 bases from J; junction bases left unmatched: 4. The CDR3 nucleotides are TGTGCCAGCAGAGCGGGACAGGGGGTTGAAAAACTGTTTTTT. Translation gives CASRAGQGVEKLFF.

This chain uses TRBV15 with TRBJ2-7; 11 nucleotides agree with TRBD2. There are 16 residues in the CDR3. V lost 0 bases, J lost 6 bases, and 7 bases stayed unmatched. The germline V gene encodes CDR1 LNHNV and CDR2 YYDKDF (reference sequence). CDR3 region: CATSRDLTSGATEQYF. Here the CDR3 DNA reads TGTGCCACCAGCAGAGATTTGACTAGCGGGGCAACCGAGCAGTACTTC. Full variable domain (rest looked up from reference TRBV15 and TRBJ2-7): DAMVIQNPRYQVTQFGKPVTLSCSQTLNHNVMYWYQQKSSQAPKLLFHYYDKDFNNEADTPDNFQSRRPNTSFCFLDIRSPGLGDTAMYLCATSRDLTSGATEQYFGPGTRLTVT.

The chain couples TRBV19 to TRBJ1-5, with TRBD1 as a possible D gene (5 bases). Germline CDR1 and CDR2: LNHDA and SQIVND (reference sequence). CDR3 length: 16 amino acids. The V and J ends lost 6 bases and 6 bases respectively, with 21 bases between them. The CDR3 spells CASRLGGEGQGQPQHF. The CDR3 nucleotides are TGTGCCAGTAGACTAGGTGGCGAAGGCCAGGGTCAGCCCCAGCATTTT.

This chain joins TRBV7-8 and TRBJ2-7; tentative D call: TRBD1 (5 bases). The germline CDR1 and CDR2 sequences are SGHVS and FQNEAQ. Between the trimmed V and J ends, which lost 6 bases and 7 bases, there was a span of 19 bases. The CDR3 loop spans 14 amino acids. CDR3 amino acids: CASSPRVALGEQYF. CDR3 nucleotide sequence: TGTGCCAGCAGTCCCAGGGTCGCCCTCGGAGAGCAGTACTTC. Drawing the rest from reference TRBV7-8 and TRBJ2-7, the complete variable domain is GAGVSQSPRYKVAKRGQDVALRCDPISGHVSLFWYQQALGQGPEFLTYFQNEAQLDKSGLPSDRFFAERPEGSVSTLKIQRTQQEDSAVYLCASSPRVALGEQYFGPGTRLTVT.

The rearrangement joins TRBV6-5 to TRBJ2-6; the D gene is possibly TRBD2 (5 bases). The CDR3 spans 16 residues. The germline V gene encodes CDR1 MNHEY and CDR2 SVGAGI. Trimming cost V 3 bases and J 0 bases, with 9 bases left between them. CDR3 amino acids: CASSYEGHSGANVLTF. The CDR3 nucleotides read TGTGCCAGCAGTTATGAGGGCCACTCTGGGGCCAACGTCCTGACTTTC.